What follows are 9 T cell receptor beta chains derived from one specimen sequenced in a study of T cell responses to AZD1222 COVID-19 vaccine. Profiled with immunoSEQ multiplex PCR; TCRdb holds only in-frame clones, not every one. The sample consists of 120,000 or so clones, approximately 85% of them appearing once. The sample in question was peripheral blood, obtained on day 0 of AZD1222 vaccination. These receptors originate from an adult in good health.

This clone appeared once. CDR3 DNA sequence: TGTGCCAGCAGCTTTTGGGGTCCGTACCGGATGAACACTGAAGCTTTCTTT. Amino acid sequence: CASSFWGPYRMNTEAFF. The V and J genes are TRBV5-6 and TRBJ1-1; unclear D gene. The V gene's germline CDR1 is SGHDT and CDR2 YYEEEE. Trimming stripped 2 bases from V and 0 bases from J, with 17 bases between. The CDR3 is 17 residues long. Full variable domain (rest looked up from reference TRBV5-6 and TRBJ1-1): DAGVTQSPTHLIKTRGQQVTLRCSPKSGHDTVSWYQQALGQGPQFIFQYYEEEERQRGNFPDRFSGHQFPNYSSELNVNALLLGDSALYLCASSFWGPYRMNTEAFFGQGTRLTVV.

This clone has more than one count but fewer than ten. The chain is built from TRBV25-1 and TRBJ2-1; 11 positions match TRBD2. Germline V gene data show CDR1 as MGHDK and CDR2 as SYGVNS. This CDR3 has 17 amino acids. V shed 5 bases and J 8 bases; nucleotides not matched to a gene: 14. This chain's CDR3 is CASSLQLAGVPKDEQFF. The CDR3 region has the DNA TGTGCCAGCAGTCTACAACTAGCGGGAGTTCCAAAGGATGAGCAGTTCTTC.

The chain links TRBV6-5 to TRBJ1-5; maybe TRBD1 (6 bases). The CDR3 is 16 amino acids. Trimming shortened V by 2 bases and J by 4 bases, and 15 bases separated the two germline ends. Germline V gene sequence: CDR1 MNHEY, CDR2 SVGAGI. The CDR3 sequence is CASSYNPRGGNQPQHF. The CDR3, as DNA: TGTGCCAGCAGTTACAATCCTAGGGGGGGGAATCAGCCCCAGCATTTT.

The rearrangement joins TRBV6-6 to TRBJ2-3, with D uncertain. The CDR3 is 14 residues long. Germline V CDR1 and CDR2: MNHNY, SVGAGI (reference sequence). Trimming removed 2 bases from V and 6 bases from J, with 12 bases in between. Written as DNA, the CDR3 is TGTGCCAGCAGTTACCTCGCTAGTTCCGATACGCAGTATTTT. This encodes CASSYLASSDTQYF.

This clone was counted once. The CDR3 region is CASALTGYGYGYTF. The DNA of the CDR3 is TGTGCCAGCGCCCTCACTGGGTATGGCTATGGCTACACCTTC. V usage is TRBV27 and J usage is TRBJ1-2, with D unresolved. There are 14 residues in the CDR3. CDR1 MNHEY and CDR2 SMNVEV come from the germline V gene (reference sequence). V shed 8 bases and J shed 4 bases, with 17 bases lying between them.

This clone has only a few counts. The chain has TRBV3-1 (or the pseudogene TRBV3-2) and TRBJ1-5, with D hard to call. CDR3 length: 17 residues. Germline loops: CDR1 LGHDT, CDR2 YNNKEL (reference sequence). V lost 0 bases and J 3 bases, leaving 15 bases between the germline ends. CDR3 DNA: TGTGCCAGCAGCCAAGACCCCTTTAGGCAGCCCAATCAGCCCCAGCATTTT. Translation gives CASSQDPFRQPNQPQHF.

The chain carries TRBV7-2 and TRBJ2-3, with 8 bases identical to TRBD1. Germline V CDR1 and CDR2: SGHTA, FQGNSA. The CDR3 runs 15 residues. Trimming cost V 3 bases and J 1 base; bases outside gene matches: 3. CDR3 sequence: CASSFGTGRTDTQYF. The CDR3 nucleotides are TGTGCCAGCAGCTTCGGGACAGGACGCACAGATACGCAGTATTTT.

This clone was counted a single time. The rearrangement links TRBV19 to TRBJ1-2; D remains ambiguous. The CDR3 length is 13 residues. Germline V lookup: CDR1 LNHDA, CDR2 SQIVND (reference sequence). Trimming removed 0 bases from V and 4 bases from J, with 6 bases in between. CDR3 nucleotide sequence: TGTGCCAGTAGTATAGAGGATCGCTATGGCTACACCTTC. It translates to CASSIEDRYGYTF.

The chain combines TRBV7-2 with TRBJ1-2; D might be TRBD1 (6 bases). This CDR3 comprises 13 residues. CDR1 and CDR2 from the germline V gene are SGHTA and FQGNSA. V shed 3 bases and J shed 8 bases, with 13 bases lying between them. CDR3 region: CASSFIDRYGYTF. CDR3 nucleotides: TGTGCCAGCAGCTTCATCGACAGGTACGGCTACACCTTC.